These 14 T cell receptor beta chains came from one sample sequenced in a study of CD8 T cells in ankylosing spondylitis. Overall study results and limits: Apparently characteristic of ankylosing spondylitis blood was a TCR beta motif (under ten highly homologous variants).

These receptors' antigens are unknown. TCRdb redid the calling of the 5' RACE reads with MiXCR, one entry per CDR3 protein. The sample lists fewer than 250,000 distinct CDR3 sequences, about a sixth seen once, with approximately 46% in the top ten. Sequenced: blood, either unsorted or a sorted T cell fraction (not recorded which). The receptors stem from a male donor with ankylosing spondylitis.

In its sample, this clonotype was seen a few times. The chain couples TRBV20-1 to TRBJ2-1; D is unresolved. There are 15 residues in the CDR3. The V end lost 3 bases, the J end lost 0 bases, and 12 bases lay between the germline ends. CDR1 and CDR2 (germline): DFQATT, SNEGSKA (reference sequence). The CDR3 nucleotides read TGCAGTGCTAGGGACCCTGCGAGCTCCTACAATGAGCAGTTCTTC. It codes for CSARDPASSYNEQFF.

The chain carries TRBV13 and TRBJ1-1; 9 nucleotides align to TRBD1. This CDR3 is 15 amino acids long. Germline V gene data show CDR1 as PRHDT and CDR2 as FYEKMQ (reference sequence). V shed 5 bases and J 11 bases; nucleotides not matched to a gene: 15. The CDR3 is CASSPTVGTGTTAFF. CDR3 DNA: TGTGCCAGCAGCCCCACCGTCGGGACAGGGACGACGGCTTTCTTT.

This clonotype was seen repeatedly, ten times or more. The chain employs TRBV29-1 and TRBJ2-2, with D uncertain. This CDR3 has 13 residues. Trimming removed 8 bases from V and 6 bases from J, with 16 bases in between. Germline V gene lookup returns CDR1 SQVTM and CDR2 ANQGSEA. DNA of the CDR3: TGCAGCATTTTTGGGGATGTGGCCGGGGAGCTGTTTTTT. It is translated as CSIFGDVAGELFF.

The J gene is TRBJ1-2, the V gene TRBV6-2 or TRBV6-3; 7 bases map to TRBD1. The J segment lost 4 bases and the V segment lost 6 bases, leaving 8 bases of the junction unmatched. Looked up from germline, CDR1 is MNHEY and CDR2 is SVGEGT. The CDR3 consists of 14 residues. CDR3 coding DNA: TGTGCCAGCAGCCTCCCGGGACAGTTCTATGGCTACACCTTC. This translates into CASSLPGQFYGYTF.

The chain employs TRBV24-1 and TRBJ2-3; 7 positions agree with TRBD2. CDR1 is KGHDR, CDR2 SFDVKD, per germline. The V and J ends lost 2 bases and 4 bases, in that order; junction bases with no gene match: 5. The CDR3 sequence is 15 residues long. CDR3 nucleotides: TGTGCCACCAGTGATTCTCTAGCGGAATCAGATACGCAGTATTTT. It encodes CATSDSLAESDTQYF.

This clonotype was seen more than once but under ten times. The rearrangement links TRBV25-1 to TRBJ1-6; D remains ambiguous. V lost 1 base to trimming and J lost 6 bases, with 7 bases between them. The germline V gene has CDR1 MGHDK and CDR2 SYGVNS. The CDR3 totals 14 residues. The CDR3 loop reads CASSELSVNSPLHF. The CDR3 DNA reads TGTGCCAGCAGTGAATTGTCCGTTAATTCACCCCTCCACTTT.

The V and J genes are TRBV10-3 and TRBJ2-1, with TRBD2 matching 7 bases. The junction had 3 bases not matched to a gene; V was cut back by 3 bases and J by 4 bases. This CDR3 region has 14 residues. The germline V gene has CDR1 ENHRY and CDR2 SYGVKD. The CDR3 is CAISESGAYNEQFF. In DNA form, the CDR3 reads TGTGCCATCAGTGAAAGCGGGGCATACAATGAGCAGTTCTTC.

Only a few counts were recorded for this clonotype. The chain employs TRBV5-1 and TRBJ2-4, with D maybe TRBD1 (7 bases). This CDR3 region has 14 residues. V was cut by 0 bases and J by 6 bases, with 10 bases left in between. CDR1 SGHRS and CDR2 YFSETQ come from the germline V gene. The CDR3 here is CASSLGQGLNIQYF. DNA for the CDR3: TGCGCCAGCAGCTTGGGACAGGGACTAAACATTCAGTACTTC. Based on the CDR3 plus reference TRBV5-1 and TRBJ2-4, the full variable domain is KAGVTQTPRYLIKTRGQQVTLSCSPISGHRSVSWYQQTPGQGLQFLFEYFSETQRNKGNFPGRFSGRQFSNSRSEMNVSTLELGDSALYLCASSLGQGLNIQYFGAGTRLSVL.

This clonotype was counted at least ten times. The chain employs TRBV20-1 and TRBJ2-1; TRBD2 agrees at 8 bases. The CDR3 is made up of 15 amino acids. Losses at the gene ends were 3 bases for V and 6 bases for J; bases not matched to a gene: 10. CDR1 is DFQATT and CDR2 is SNEGSKA in the germline V gene (reference sequence). The CDR3 loop reads CSASSYGGLVNEQFF. In nucleotides, the CDR3 is TGCAGTGCTAGTTCATATGGGGGACTAGTCAATGAGCAGTTCTTC.

This chain uses TRBV11-3 with TRBJ2-1; maybe TRBD2 (7 bases). This CDR3 has 15 residues. Trimming removed 5 bases from V and 2 bases from J, with 13 bases in between. Looked up from germline, CDR1 is SGHNT and CDR2 is YENEEA. The DNA of the CDR3 is TGTGCCAGCAGCATAAACGGGGGGCCCTACAATGAGCAGTTCTTC. It specifies CASSINGGPYNEQFF.

V and J are TRBV9 and TRBJ2-3; D uncertain. The V gene lost 4 bases and the J gene lost 2 bases, with 11 bases spanning the gap. The germline CDR1 and CDR2 sequences are SGDLS and YYNGEE. The CDR3 spans 14 residues. The CDR3 DNA reads TGTGCCAGCAGCAGAGAGGCCCTCACAGATACGCAGTATTTT. Translating it yields CASSREALTDTQYF.

This chain connects TRBV4-3 to TRBJ2-5; TRBD2 agrees at 8 bases. The junction had 13 bases not matched to a gene; V was cut back by 2 bases and J by 5 bases. Germline values: CDR1 LGHNA, CDR2 YSLEER. The CDR3 spans 17 residues. Here the CDR3 DNA reads TGCGCCAGCAGCCAAAGGATTTCCCGGGAGGGTTTGGAGACCCAGTACTTC. Encoded protein: CASSQRISREGLETQYF.

This clonotype came up a few times. DNA of the CDR3: TGTGCCAGCAGCCAAGGTACGGAGCGGGTGAACACTGAAGCTTTCTTT. Translation: CASSQGTERVNTEAFF. This rearrangement joins TRBV3-1 to TRBJ1-1, with D uncertain. The CDR3 extends over 16 amino acids. From germline, CDR1 is LGHDT and CDR2 YNNKEL (reference sequence). V was cut by 1 base and J by 0 bases, with 12 bases left in between.

This clonotype has a handful of counts. The chain recombines TRBV19 with TRBJ2-7; a weak D match, TRBD1 (6 bases). The CDR3 has 13 amino acids. V was cut by 10 bases and J by 0 bases, with 13 bases left in between. CDR1 LNHDA and CDR2 SQIVND come from the germline V gene (reference sequence). The CDR3 reads CATRGRSSYEQYF. The CDR3 DNA sequence: TGTGCCACCAGGGGACGGAGCTCCTACGAGCAGTACTTC.